The rows below give T cell receptor beta chains drawn from one sample of a study of blood T cell repertoires in COVID-19. Profiling relied on immunoSEQ multiplex PCR, and the TCRdb table lists in-frame clones only, not all of them. The sample yields 100,000 to 120,000 clones, roughly 80% seen once. The specimen was peripheral blood. The source of these receptors is a woman in her seventies with acute or convalescent COVID-19. Each CDR3 is given without its conserved first and last residue.

V gene,J gene,CDR3 protein
TRBV5-4,TRBJ2-2,ASSLAWNTGELF
TRBV2,TRBJ1-5,ASSRQGGQPQH
TRBV19,TRBJ2-2,ASSTRRTGTGELF
TRBV7-2,TRBJ2-5,ASSPRGGIQETQY
TRBV5-1,TRBJ2-7,ASSAGQGALYEQY
TRBV30,TRBJ2-4,AWSVNRWADRVSTAKNIQY
TRBV9,TRBJ2-5,ASSLVSGGSGETQY
TRBV3-1/TRBV3-2,TRBJ1-1,ASSQRQLTEAF
TRBV7-9,TRBJ1-2,ASSLDSRGRFYGYT
TRBV4-2,TRBJ1-2,ASSLSDRDSGYT
TRBV2,TRBJ1-2,ASSSQGENYGYT
TRBV27,TRBJ2-1,ASIEGGASYNEQF
TRBV5-1,TRBJ2-2,ASSSGLAGPANTGELF
TRBV19,TRBJ1-5,ASSRGEGNQPQH
TRBV5-1,TRBJ2-1,ASSLLATANEQF
TRBV6-5,TRBJ1-4,ASRATGGWIEKLF
TRBV3-1/TRBV3-2,TRBJ1-1,ASSPGGTNTEAF
TRBV7-2,TRBJ1-3,ASSGGISGNTIY
TRBV6-4,TRBJ1-1,ASSRDRWNTEAF
TRBV7-9,TRBJ1-1,ASSLALNLQGEAF
TRBV5-1,TRBJ2-7,ASSFGTGINEQY
TRBV10-3,TRBJ1-2,AISPRDYPSNYGYT
TRBV27,TRBJ1-2,ASSFPGGGYT
TRBV7-9,TRBJ2-4,ASSPTGTIQY
TRBV28,TRBJ1-5,ASSRDRVGNQPQH
TRBV21-1,TRBJ1-3,ASSISAGTGVPIAGNTIY
TRBV5-4,TRBJ2-1,ASSLGSGSWTRNEQF
TRBV5-1,TRBJ2-5,ASSKVGAGPQETQY
TRBV6-2/TRBV6-3,TRBJ2-7,ASSLTGRGTYEQY
TRBV11-2,TRBJ1-5,ASSNTGLGQPQH
TRBV7-6,TRBJ1-4,ASSYSTPTSGRGEKLF
TRBV3-1/TRBV3-2,TRBJ2-5,ASSPRETSGGAETQY
TRBV4-1,TRBJ2-5,ASSQGGLAGGTQETQY
TRBV5-1,TRBJ2-1,ASSPQGDLVNEQF
TRBV5-1,TRBJ1-5,ASSLGGDNQPQH